The 30 T cell receptor beta chains in this list originate from one sample, sequenced in a study of blood T cell repertoires in COVID-19. Assay used: immunoSEQ multiplex PCR; TCRdb lists only in-frame clones, some missing. The sample holds roughly 73,000 clones, 80% to 90% seen once. Sequenced sample: peripheral blood. All receptors derive from a woman aged 70-85 years with acute or convalescent COVID-19.

The gene calls are TRBV29-1 and TRBJ2-1; D perhaps matches TRBD1 (5 bases). The germline V gene has CDR1 SQVTM and CDR2 ANQGSEA. The ends were cut back, 4 bases at V and 10 bases at J, with 8 bases in the middle. The CDR3 has 10 amino acids. The CDR3 spells CSVGSGEQFF. In nucleotides, the CDR3 is TGCAGCGTTGGGTCAGGGGAGCAGTTCTTC.

The table lists this clone with many counts. This chain joins TRBV27 and TRBJ1-1; a possible D gene is TRBD1 (6 bases). V lost 2 bases and J 0 bases, leaving 19 bases between the germline ends. Germline loops: CDR1 MNHEY, CDR2 SMNVEV (reference sequence). The CDR3 spans 18 residues. CDR3 residues: CASSLASPTGPMNTEAFF. The CDR3 DNA reads TGTGCCAGCAGTTTAGCATCTCCGACAGGACCTATGAACACTGAAGCTTTCTTT.

V is TRBV7-8 and J is TRBJ1-5, with 7 positions matching TRBD1. This CDR3 comprises 13 residues. CDR1 is SGHVS, CDR2 FQNEAQ, per germline. V trimming: 5 bases; J trimming: 5 bases; junction bases outside the gene matches: 3. CDR3 DNA sequence: TGTGCCAGCAGCAGTGACAGGGATCAGCCCCAGCATTTT. This codes for CASSSDRDQPQHF. Supplemented by reference TRBV7-8 and TRBJ1-5, the full variable domain reads GAGVSQSPRYKVAKRGQDVALRCDPISGHVSLFWYQQALGQGPEFLTYFQNEAQLDKSGLPSDRFFAERPEGSVSTLKIQRTQQEDSAVYLCASSSDRDQPQHFGDGTRLSIL.

The gene calls are TRBV7-9 and TRBJ2-3; 10 nucleotides agree with TRBD2. CDR1 is SEHNR, CDR2 FQNEAQ, per germline (reference sequence). J was trimmed by 5 bases and V by 1 base; bases with no gene match: 6. The CDR3 loop spans 16 amino acids. The CDR3 region is CASSLVSSGSLDTQYF. The DNA for the CDR3 is TGTGCCAGCAGCTTAGTGTCTAGCGGGAGTTTAGATACGCAGTATTTT.

V and J are TRBV18 and TRBJ1-5, with 8 bases fitting TRBD1. J gave up 2 bases and V 5 bases, and 2 bases lay outside the gene matches. The CDR3 covers 14 residues. CDR1 and CDR2 from the germline V gene are KGHSH and LQKENI. The CDR3 loop is CASSAGQGNQPQHF. The CDR3 nucleotides are TGTGCCAGCTCAGCGGGACAGGGCAATCAGCCCCAGCATTTT.

This sequence joins TRBV6-5 and TRBJ2-4, with D maybe TRBD2 (7 bases). The germline CDR1 and CDR2 sequences are MNHEY and SVGAGI. This CDR3 is built from 14 residues. V was shortened by 6 bases and J by 9 bases, with 18 bases between the two germline ends. The CDR3 DNA follows: TGTGCCAGCAGAGGGGGAGGGCTCTTGGGCATTCAGTACTTC. It translates to CASRGGGLLGIQYF.

This chain uses TRBV6-5 with TRBJ2-1; D is unclear. The CDR3 extends over 14 amino acids. Germline V gene data show CDR1 as MNHEY and CDR2 as SVGAGI. V shed 0 bases and J shed 4 bases, with 7 bases lying between them. The CDR3 here is CASSYSRLYNEQFF. For the CDR3, the DNA is TGTGCCAGCAGTTACTCCCGCCTATACAATGAGCAGTTCTTC.

The rearrangement joins TRBV2 to TRBJ2-1; TRBD2 is a possible D gene (5 bases). The V gene's germline CDR1 is SNHLY and CDR2 FYNNEI. The germline V and J ends were trimmed by 1 base and 1 base, with 8 bases remaining between them. The CDR3 extends over 15 amino acids. The CDR3 region is CASSEDGVSYNEQFF. In nucleotides, the CDR3 is TGTGCCAGCAGTGAAGACGGGGTATCCTACAATGAGCAGTTCTTC.

The V call is TRBV4-2, the J call TRBJ2-1; 7 bases fit TRBD1. The trim removed 0 bases at V and 9 bases at J, leaving 8 bases unmatched. The CDR3 is 15 amino acids. Germline loops: CDR1 LGHNA, CDR2 YNFKEQ. CDR3 protein: CASSQEGGRGSEQFF. For the CDR3, the DNA is TGTGCCAGCAGCCAAGAAGGCGGCAGGGGGAGTGAGCAGTTCTTC.

The rearrangement joins TRBV7-2 to TRBJ1-2, with a weak D call TRBD1 (5 bases). V dropped 0 bases and J dropped 8 bases, with 19 bases sitting between them. This CDR3 spans 16 amino acids. Germline CDR1 is SGHTA and CDR2 is FQGNSA. In DNA, the CDR3 is TGTGCCAGCAGCTTAGCAGGGATGGTTGGGGCGGAGGGCTACACCTTC. Its translation is CASSLAGMVGAEGYTF.

Regarding this clone: Other nucleotide sequences in the sample specify the same CDR3. The chain recombines TRBV5-1 with TRBJ2-3; weak D call: TRBD2 (5 bases). This CDR3 is built from 14 residues. The V end was cut by 2 bases, the J end by 1 base, with 8 bases between. CDR1 is SGHRS and CDR2 is YFSETQ in the germline V gene. The CDR3 coding sequence is TGCGCCAGCAGCTTAGGAGGAGGCACAGATACGCAGTATTTT. Amino acid sequence: CASSLGGGTDTQYF.

The chain carries TRBV28 and TRBJ2-5; 10 bases map to TRBD1. The CDR3 length is 15 residues. The trim removed 5 bases at V and 5 bases at J, leaving 8 bases unmatched. From germline, CDR1 is MDHEN and CDR2 SYDVKM. CDR3 region: CASSPGTGARETQYF. CDR3 nucleotide sequence: TGTGCCAGCAGTCCCGGGACAGGGGCAAGGGAGACCCAGTACTTC. The complete variable domain, with remaining parts taken from reference TRBV28 and TRBJ2-5, reads DVKVTQSSRYLVKRTGEKVFLECVQDMDHENMFWYRQDPGLGLRLIYFSYDVKMKEKGDIPEGYSVSREKKERFSLILESASTNQTSMYLCASSPGTGARETQYFGPGTRLLVL.

The rearrangement uses TRBV30 and TRBJ2-2; no clear D. The CDR3 contains 12 residues. V lost 0 bases, J lost 9 bases, and 8 bases lay in between. Germline values: CDR1 GTSNPN, CDR2 SVGIG (reference sequence). The CDR3 protein is CAWSVLARELFF. For the CDR3, the DNA is TGTGCCTGGAGTGTACTCGCCAGGGAGCTGTTTTTT. Full variable domain (missing parts from reference TRBV30 and TRBJ2-2): SQTIHQWPATLVQPVGSPLSLECTVEGTSNPNLYWYRQAAGRGLQLLFYSVGIGQISSEVPQNLSASRPQDRQFILSSKKLLLSDSGFYLCAWSVLARELFFGEGSRLTVL.

V gene TRBV2 combines with J gene TRBJ2-1; D ambiguous. The CDR3 totals 14 residues. V lost 10 bases, J lost 0 bases, and 13 bases lay in between. CDR1 and CDR2 (germline): SNHLY, FYNNEI. The CDR3 is CAINPSYSYNEQFF. Written as DNA, the CDR3 is TGTGCCATTAACCCCAGTTACTCCTACAATGAGCAGTTCTTC.

This CDR3 reads CASGPPRPEQYF. The CDR3 DNA reads TGTGCTAGTGGCCCGCCCAGGCCCGAGCAGTACTTC. This chain links TRBV12-5 with TRBJ2-7; D unclear. This CDR3 contains 12 residues. Germline loops: CDR1 LGHNT, CDR2 FRNRAP. The V and J ends lost 6 bases and 6 bases respectively, with 12 bases between them.

This chain uses TRBV5-1 with TRBJ2-2; D possibly corresponds to TRBD1 (5 bases). Trimming took off 0 bases at V and 4 bases at J, with 16 bases between the two ends. This CDR3 spans 17 amino acids. Germline lookup yields CDR1 SGHRS and CDR2 YFSETQ. The CDR3 coding sequence is TGCGCCAGCAGCTTGGCCCTAGGCAGGGCTCGCACCGGGGAGCTGTTTTTT. It translates to CASSLALGRARTGELFF.

The chain carries TRBV7-6 and TRBJ2-1; 8 bases line up with TRBD2. Unmatched junction bases numbered 5, after V lost 5 bases and J lost 2 bases. The germline gives CDR1 SGHVS, CDR2 FNYEAQ. This CDR3 is built from 15 residues. CDR3 region: CASSATSAAYNEQFF. The CDR3 bases are TGTGCCAGCAGCGCGACTAGCGCCGCCTACAATGAGCAGTTCTTC.

This chain links TRBV5-1 with TRBJ1-2, with D hard to call. Trimming left V 4 bases short and J 5 bases short, with 18 bases between. The V gene's germline CDR1 is SGHRS and CDR2 YFSETQ. The CDR3 consists of 15 residues. The CDR3 here is CASSPDPGTAYGYTF. CDR3 nucleotide sequence: TGCGCCAGCAGCCCCGATCCCGGTACCGCTTATGGCTACACCTTC.

This sequence joins TRBV19 and TRBJ2-3, with 11 bases lining up with TRBD2. This CDR3 contains 13 residues. With 10 bases clipped from V and 7 bases from J, the junction kept 7 bases outside the gene matches. The V gene's germline CDR1 is LNHDA and CDR2 SQIVND (reference sequence). The CDR3 DNA sequence: TGTGCCATTAGCGGGAGGGGGGGGAATACGCAGTATTTT. Amino acids: CAISGRGGNTQYF.

V gene TRBV10-2 combines with J gene TRBJ1-2; D uncertain. Per the germline V gene, CDR1 is WSHSY and CDR2 is SAAADI. Trimming took off 2 bases at V and 2 bases at J, with 6 bases between the two ends. The CDR3 extends over 13 amino acids. In DNA, the CDR3 is TGCGCCAGCAGTGAGCCGAGCAACTATGGCTACACCTTC. This encodes CASSEPSNYGYTF.

This clone was picked up one time. The CDR3 coding sequence is TGCGCCAGCAGCCAAGAGGGACAGGGGGCTCGAGAGCAGTACTTC. Protein product: CASSQEGQGAREQYF. The gene calls are TRBV4-1 and TRBJ2-7, with 12 nucleotides matching TRBD1. Unmatched junction bases numbered 4, after V lost 0 bases and J lost 7 bases. This CDR3 region has 15 residues. The germline V gene encodes CDR1 MGHRA and CDR2 YSYEKL.

The rearrangement uses TRBV28 and TRBJ2-1; TRBD2 matches at 8 bases. There are 15 residues in the CDR3. Germline CDR1 reads MDHEN; CDR2 reads SYDVKM. The ends lost 5 bases at V and 4 bases at J; junction bases unmatched: 7. DNA of the CDR3: TGTGCCAGCAGTACACCTAGCGGGCCATACAATGAGCAGTTCTTC. Its translation: CASSTPSGPYNEQFF.

The chain carries TRBV28 and TRBJ2-7; no clear D gene. The germline V gene has CDR1 MDHEN and CDR2 SYDVKM. Trimming removed 4 bases from V and 1 base from J, with 8 bases in between. The CDR3 extends over 13 amino acids. CDR3 sequence (DNA): TGTGCCAGCAGTTCCACAGAGTCCTACGAGCAGTACTTC. This encodes CASSSTESYEQYF.

CDR3 DNA sequence: TGTGCCATCAGGAGCGGGGCTAACACCGGGGAGCTGTTTTTT. As protein: CAIRSGANTGELFF. This chain uses TRBV28 with TRBJ2-2, with 7 bases fitting TRBD2. This CDR3 region has 14 residues. Germline trimming cut 10 bases from V and 2 bases from J; bases unmatched to any gene: 7. Germline CDR1 reads MDHEN; CDR2 reads SYDVKM.

The gene calls are TRBV5-1 and TRBJ1-1; D might be TRBD1 (6 bases). Trimming took off 0 bases at V and 4 bases at J, with 13 bases between the two ends. Looked up from germline, CDR1 is SGHRS and CDR2 is YFSETQ. The CDR3 sequence is 15 residues long. CDR3 nucleotide sequence: TGCGCCAGCAGCTTGGTGGCCAGGGGCTTCACTGAAGCTTTCTTT. It is translated as CASSLVARGFTEAFF.

The chain joins TRBV28 to TRBJ1-1; D unresolved. Trimming pared 10 bases from V and 1 base from J, leaving 4 bases between. CDR1 is MDHEN, CDR2 SYDVKM, per germline. The CDR3 loop spans 10 amino acids. CDR3 sequence reads: CATQNTEAFF. The CDR3 DNA sequence: TGTGCCACCCAGAACACTGAAGCTTTCTTT.

The CDR3 loop is CASSIGQVNTEAFF. The CDR3 region has the DNA TGTGCCAGCAGTATCGGACAGGTCAACACTGAAGCTTTCTTT. The J gene is TRBJ1-1, the V gene TRBV28, with TRBD1 matching over 7 bases. Germline V gives CDR1 MDHEN, CDR2 SYDVKM. The CDR3 contains 14 residues. The V gene end was trimmed by 5 bases and the J gene end by 2 bases; junction bases not matched to a gene: 5.

The CDR3 is CASSQEALGLAGGYTGELFF. CDR3 in DNA: TGTGCCAGCAGCCAAGAGGCTCTAGGACTAGCGGGAGGATACACCGGGGAGCTGTTTTTT. The V call is TRBV4-2, the J call TRBJ2-2; the match to TRBD2 covers 14 bases. The germline gives CDR1 LGHNA, CDR2 YNFKEQ. J gave up 3 bases and V 0 bases, and 9 bases lay outside the gene matches. The CDR3 is made up of 20 amino acids.

The CDR3 sequence is CAIRSRQGALVTEAFF. CDR3 nucleotides: TGTGCCATCAGAAGTCGACAGGGTGCTTTGGTCACTGAAGCTTTCTTT. This sequence joins TRBV10-3 and TRBJ1-1; 7 nucleotides line up with TRBD1. CDR1 and CDR2 (germline): ENHRY, SYGVKD. The ends lost 6 bases at V and 4 bases at J; junction bases unmatched: 14. The CDR3 runs to 16 residues.

The chain carries TRBV12-3 or TRBV12-4 and TRBJ1-5; no firm D call. The V and J ends lost 5 bases and 9 bases respectively, with 14 bases between them. The CDR3 consists of 13 residues. DNA of the CDR3: TGTGCCAGCAGTAGTAGTTTGCCGGGGCCCCAGCATTTT. As protein: CASSSSLPGPQHF.